The 19 T cell receptor beta chains below come from one sample, sequenced in a study of blood T cell repertoires in COVID-19. Generated by immunoSEQ multiplex PCR, the TCRdb table keeps only in-frame clones and is missing some. The table records a few hundred thousand clones, 80% to 85% of them present only once. The sample consisted of peripheral blood. The receptor source for this set is a person aged 70 to 85 with COVID-19, enrolled during active disease.

The gene calls are TRBV30 and TRBJ1-1; the D gene is possibly TRBD1 (5 bases). Germline values: CDR1 GTSNPN, CDR2 SVGIG (reference sequence). The CDR3 sequence is 15 residues long. Between the trimmed V and J ends, which lost 4 bases and 5 bases, there was a span of 20 bases. The CDR3 nucleotides are TGTGCCTGGACCTCTCCCAGGGTCCCGTGGACTGAAGCTTTCTTT. It encodes CAWTSPRVPWTEAFF.

This rearrangement joins TRBV28 to TRBJ2-3; the D gene is possibly TRBD2 (6 bases). The CDR3 loop spans 14 amino acids. CDR1 is MDHEN and CDR2 is SYDVKM in the germline V gene. Trimming pared 7 bases from V and 4 bases from J, leaving 15 bases between. CDR3 nucleotide sequence: TGTGCCAGCACTTTTCAGGGAGGTGCAGATACGCAGTATTTT. This sequence encodes CASTFQGGADTQYF.

The chain has TRBV28 and TRBJ1-1, with D perhaps matching TRBD1 (5 bases). CDR1 and CDR2 (germline): MDHEN, SYDVKM. Deletions cut 9 bases from V and 3 bases from J, with 8 bases between. The CDR3 length is 11 residues. CDR3 DNA: TGTGCCAGTCAGGGCTACACTGAAGCTTTCTTT. Translating gives CASQGYTEAFF.

The sample holds one count of this clone. V and J are TRBV19 and TRBJ1-6; 7 nucleotides align to TRBD1. Germline CDR1 is LNHDA and CDR2 is SQIVND (reference sequence). The CDR3 consists of 13 residues. J was trimmed by 5 bases and V by 10 bases; bases with no gene match: 5. The CDR3 DNA sequence: TGTGCCACTGCACAGGGGAATAATTCACCCCTCCACTTT. Residues: CATAQGNNSPLHF.

The chain links TRBV13 to TRBJ2-7, with D possibly TRBD1 on 5 matching bases. Trimming shortened V by 0 bases and J by 2 bases, and 8 bases separated the two germline ends. CDR1 PRHDT and CDR2 FYEKMQ come from the germline V gene (reference sequence). CDR3 length equals 14 residues. CDR3 in amino acids: CASSLGLGAYEQYF. DNA of the CDR3: TGTGCCAGCAGCTTAGGGCTAGGGGCCTACGAGCAGTACTTC. The full variable domain, with the rest looked up from reference TRBV13 and TRBJ2-7, is AAGVIQSPRHLIKEKRETATLKCYPIPRHDTVYWYQQGPGQDPQFLISFYEKMQSDKGSIPDRFSAQQFSDYHSELNMSSLELGDSALYFCASSLGLGAYEQYFGPGTRLTVT.

The chain recombines TRBV5-5 with TRBJ2-5; tentatively, D is TRBD2 (6 bases). Trimming left V 4 bases short and J 3 bases short, with 13 bases between. Germline CDR1 reads SGHKS; CDR2 reads YYEKEE (reference sequence). The CDR3 is 14 amino acids. The DNA for the CDR3 is TGTGCCAGCAGCCCGGGACTTCCAAAAGAGACCCAGTACTTC. Encoded protein: CASSPGLPKETQYF. The full variable domain, with the rest looked up from reference TRBV5-5 and TRBJ2-5, is DAGVTQSPTHLIKTRGQQVTLRCSPISGHKSVSWYQQVLGQGPQFIFQYYEKEERGRGNFPDRFSARQFPNYSSELNVNALLLGDSALYLCASSPGLPKETQYFGPGTRLLVL.

This clone was seen a handful of times. This chain links TRBV19 with TRBJ2-5; D possibly corresponds to TRBD1 (6 bases). Trimming removed 1 base from V and 3 bases from J, with 9 bases in between. The CDR3 loop spans 14 amino acids. Per germline, CDR1 LNHDA and CDR2 SQIVND (reference sequence). CDR3 coding DNA: TGTGCCAGTAGTATAGGGGACAAAGAAGAGACCCAGTACTTC. Translation gives CASSIGDKEETQYF.

This chain joins TRBV3-1 (or the pseudogene TRBV3-2) and TRBJ2-7, with 7 bases aligning to TRBD2. Germline V lookup: CDR1 LGHDT, CDR2 YNNKEL (reference sequence). Trimming cost V 0 bases and J 5 bases; bases outside gene matches: 10. The CDR3 totals 16 residues. The CDR3 spells CASSQERPGRVHEQYF. Written as DNA, the CDR3 is TGTGCCAGCAGCCAAGAAAGGCCGGGGAGGGTCCACGAGCAGTACTTC.

The chain is built from TRBV24-1 and TRBJ2-5; D might be TRBD2 (6 bases). This CDR3 is built from 16 residues. V lost 7 bases and J lost 3, with 20 bases in between. The germline gives CDR1 KGHDR, CDR2 SFDVKD. The CDR3 is CATSDPWGVSKETQYF. The CDR3 bases are TGTGCCACCAGCGATCCCTGGGGGGTCTCGAAAGAGACCCAGTACTTC.

This chain joins TRBV11-2 and TRBJ2-3; TRBD2 aligns across 11 bases. The ends lost 8 bases at V and 3 bases at J; junction bases unmatched: 7. The CDR3 consists of 15 residues. Germline loops: CDR1 SGHAT, CDR2 FQNNGV. CDR3 region: CASGTGTSGTDTQYF. Written as DNA, the CDR3 is TGTGCCAGCGGTACTGGGACTAGCGGAACAGATACGCAGTATTTT.

This clone was picked up a small number of times. The chain employs TRBV24-1 and TRBJ2-7; D unclear. Trimming removed 12 bases from V and 2 bases from J, with 13 bases in between. The V gene's germline CDR1 is KGHDR and CDR2 SFDVKD. The CDR3 has 12 amino acids. The chain's CDR3 is CAVQTDTYEQYF. CDR3 nucleotide sequence: TGTGCCGTACAGACGGATACCTACGAGCAGTACTTC.

The chain couples TRBV29-1 to TRBJ2-7, with D unresolved. The CDR3 has 13 residues. Trimming took 7 bases from V and 1 from J, leaving 14 bases between them. Germline values: CDR1 SQVTM, CDR2 ANQGSEA. CDR3 sequence (DNA): TGCAGCGCCTTGCCGGCAGGATCCTACGAGCAGTACTTC. It specifies CSALPAGSYEQYF.

The V and J genes are TRBV6-5 and TRBJ1-1; D might be TRBD1 (5 bases). This CDR3 is built from 12 residues. V dropped 5 bases and J dropped 8 bases, with 12 bases sitting between them. CDR1 is MNHEY, CDR2 SVGAGI, per germline. The CDR3 nucleotides are TGTGCCAGCAGTCTTCCGGGACTGGAAGCTTTCTTT. This gives the protein CASSLPGLEAFF.

The chain employs TRBV11-2 and TRBJ2-7; 9 bases are a match to TRBD2. CDR3 length: 17 residues. Looked up from germline, CDR1 is SGHAT and CDR2 is FQNNGV. V gave up 2 bases and J gave up 5 bases; unmatched junction bases: 13. The chain's CDR3 is CASSLSSGGIRVHEQYF. The DNA of the CDR3 is TGTGCCAGCAGCTTATCAAGCGGGGGGATAAGAGTCCACGAGCAGTACTTC.

The genes are TRBV4-1 and TRBJ2-1, with 8 bases matching TRBD2. The CDR3 has 13 amino acids. V shed 5 bases, J shed 13 bases, and the junction held 10 bases outside the gene matches. Germline V gene data show CDR1 as MGHRA and CDR2 as YSYEKL. The CDR3 loop reads CASSIRREEEQFF. DNA of the CDR3: TGCGCCAGCAGCATCCGGCGGGAGGAAGAACAGTTCTTC.

The V and J genes are TRBV6-2 or TRBV6-3 and TRBJ1-1, with no clear D. Deletions cut 4 bases from V and 7 bases from J, with 7 bases between. The CDR3 has 11 amino acids. Germline V gene lookup returns CDR1 MNHEY and CDR2 SVGEGT. CDR3 protein: CASSLASEAFF. In DNA, the CDR3 is TGTGCCAGCAGTTTGGCAAGTGAAGCTTTCTTT.

This chain uses TRBV5-6 with TRBJ1-4; the D gene is possibly TRBD1 (6 bases). V gave up 0 bases and J gave up 8 bases, with 17 bases separating them. The CDR3 totals 16 residues. CDR1 and CDR2 from the germline V gene are SGHDT and YYEEEE. The CDR3 region has the DNA TGTGCCAGCAGCTTGGTGAGGCGGGGGGCCGAGGAAAAACTGTTTTTT. The encoded protein is CASSLVRRGAEEKLFF.

The J gene is TRBJ1-1, the V gene TRBV11-1; TRBD1 matches at 11 bases. V lost 3 bases, J lost 6 bases, and 9 bases stayed unmatched. The CDR3 sequence is 16 residues long. Germline CDR1 and CDR2: SGHAT and FQDESV (reference sequence). In nucleotides, the CDR3 is TGTGCCAGCAGCTTCGCAGGACAGGGGGCGACCGCTGAAGCTTTCTTT. Translated, it gives CASSFAGQGATAEAFF.

V gene TRBV7-3 combines with J gene TRBJ1-5; perhaps TRBD1 as D (5 bases). Germline lookup yields CDR1 SGHTA and CDR2 FQGTGA. V was shortened by 4 bases and J by 2 bases, with 12 bases between the two germline ends. There are 15 residues in the CDR3. As DNA, the CDR3 is TGTGCCAGCAGCTACCGGCCCAGGGGCAATCAGCCCCAGCATTTT. It translates to CASSYRPRGNQPQHF.